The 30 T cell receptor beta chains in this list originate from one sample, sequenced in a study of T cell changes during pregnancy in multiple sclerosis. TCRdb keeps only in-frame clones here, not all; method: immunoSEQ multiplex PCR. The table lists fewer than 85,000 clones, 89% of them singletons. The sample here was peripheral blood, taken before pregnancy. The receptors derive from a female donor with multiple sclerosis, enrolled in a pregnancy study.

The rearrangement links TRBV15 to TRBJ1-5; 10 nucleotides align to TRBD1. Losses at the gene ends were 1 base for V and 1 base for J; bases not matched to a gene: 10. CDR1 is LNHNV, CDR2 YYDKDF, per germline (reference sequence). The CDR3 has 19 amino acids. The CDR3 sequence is CATSRVKGDRGRSNQPQHF. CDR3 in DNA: TGTGCCACCAGCAGAGTGAAGGGGGACAGGGGTCGAAGCAATCAGCCCCAGCATTTT.

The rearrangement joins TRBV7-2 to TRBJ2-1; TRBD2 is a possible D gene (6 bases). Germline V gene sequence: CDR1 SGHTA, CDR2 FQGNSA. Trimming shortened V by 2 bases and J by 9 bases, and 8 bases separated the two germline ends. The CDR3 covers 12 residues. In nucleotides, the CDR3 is TGTGCCAGCAGCTTATGGGGAGGTGAGCAGTTCTTC. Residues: CASSLWGGEQFF.

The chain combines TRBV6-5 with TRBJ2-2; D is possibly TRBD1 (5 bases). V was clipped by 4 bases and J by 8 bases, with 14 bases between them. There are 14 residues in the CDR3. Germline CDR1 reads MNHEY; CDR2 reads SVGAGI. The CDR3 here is CASSFVLGAGELFF. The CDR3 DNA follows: TGTGCCAGCAGTTTCGTTCTTGGGGCGGGGGAGCTGTTTTTT.

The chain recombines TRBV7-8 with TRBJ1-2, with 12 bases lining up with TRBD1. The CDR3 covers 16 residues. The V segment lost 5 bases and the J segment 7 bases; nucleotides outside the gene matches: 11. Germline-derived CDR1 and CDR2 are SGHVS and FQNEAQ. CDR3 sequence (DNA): TGTGCCAGCAGCGCAGGGACAGGGGGCCCTTATGGTGGCTACACCTTC. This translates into CASSAGTGGPYGGYTF.

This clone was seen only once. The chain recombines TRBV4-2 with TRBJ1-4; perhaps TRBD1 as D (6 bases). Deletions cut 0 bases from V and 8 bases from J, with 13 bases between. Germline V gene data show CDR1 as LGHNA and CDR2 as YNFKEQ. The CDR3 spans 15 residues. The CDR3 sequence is CASSQERGGTEKLFF. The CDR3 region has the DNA TGTGCCAGCAGCCAAGAACGGGGGGGCACGGAAAAACTGTTTTTT.

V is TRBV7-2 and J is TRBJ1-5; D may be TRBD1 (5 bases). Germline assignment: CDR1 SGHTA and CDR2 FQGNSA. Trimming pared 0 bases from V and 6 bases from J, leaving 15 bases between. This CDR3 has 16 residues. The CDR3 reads CASSLAGQGSGQPQHF. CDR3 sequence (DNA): TGTGCCAGCAGCTTAGCTGGGCAGGGATCGGGTCAGCCCCAGCATTTT. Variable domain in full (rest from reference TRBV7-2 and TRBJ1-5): GAGVSQSPSNKVTEKGKDVELRCDPISGHTALYWYRQSLGQGLEFLIYFQGNSAPDKSGLPSDRFSAERTGGSVSTLTIQRTQQEDSAVYLCASSLAGQGSGQPQHFGDGTRLSIL.

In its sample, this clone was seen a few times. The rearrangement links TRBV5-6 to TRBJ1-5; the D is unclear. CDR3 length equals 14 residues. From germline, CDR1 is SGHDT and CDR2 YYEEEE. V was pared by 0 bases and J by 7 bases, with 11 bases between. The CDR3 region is CASSLGSGRQPQHF. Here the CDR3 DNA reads TGTGCCAGCAGCTTGGGGTCAGGCAGACAGCCCCAGCATTTT.

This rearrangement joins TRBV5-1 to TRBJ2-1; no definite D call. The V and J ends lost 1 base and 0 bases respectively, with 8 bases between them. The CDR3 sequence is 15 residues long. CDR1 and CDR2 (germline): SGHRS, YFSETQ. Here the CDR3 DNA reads TGCGCCAGCAGCTTGTACCCGAGCTCCTACAATGAGCAGTTCTTC. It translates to CASSLYPSSYNEQFF.

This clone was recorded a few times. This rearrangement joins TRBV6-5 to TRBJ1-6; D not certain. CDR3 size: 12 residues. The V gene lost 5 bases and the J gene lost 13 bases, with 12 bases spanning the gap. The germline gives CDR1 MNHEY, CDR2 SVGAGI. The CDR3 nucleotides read TGTGCCAGCAGTCGCCTCCCCGGGCCCCTCCACTTT. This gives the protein CASSRLPGPLHF.

The CDR3 spells CASSYQGQGRTEAFF. CDR3 in DNA: TGTGCCAGCAGTTACCAGGGGCAGGGGCGAACTGAAGCTTTCTTT. The chain carries TRBV6-6 and TRBJ1-1, with a weak D call TRBD1 (6 bases). The CDR3 covers 15 residues. V dropped 2 bases and J dropped 5 bases, with 15 bases sitting between them. From germline, CDR1 is MNHNY and CDR2 SVGAGI (reference sequence).

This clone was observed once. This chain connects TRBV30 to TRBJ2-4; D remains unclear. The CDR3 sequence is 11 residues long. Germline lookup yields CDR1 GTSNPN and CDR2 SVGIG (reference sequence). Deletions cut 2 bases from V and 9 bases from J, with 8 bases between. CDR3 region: CAWSTFGIQYF. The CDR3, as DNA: TGTGCCTGGAGTACTTTCGGCATTCAGTACTTC.

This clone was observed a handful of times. Here the CDR3 DNA reads TGTGCCAGCAGCTTAATGGGCCTCAAGAATCAGCCCCAGCATTTT. Protein sequence: CASSLMGLKNQPQHF. This chain uses TRBV11-2 with TRBJ1-5; D uncertain. This CDR3 comprises 15 residues. CDR1 and CDR2 (germline): SGHAT, FQNNGV. Trimming took 2 bases from V and 4 from J, leaving 12 bases between them.

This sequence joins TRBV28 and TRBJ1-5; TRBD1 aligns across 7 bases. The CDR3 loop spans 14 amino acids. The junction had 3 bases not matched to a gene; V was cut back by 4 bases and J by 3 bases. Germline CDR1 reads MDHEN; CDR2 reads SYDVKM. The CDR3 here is CASSSGQNNQPQHF. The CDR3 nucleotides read TGTGCCAGCAGTTCGGGACAGAACAATCAGCCCCAGCATTTT.

The CDR3 spells CASSQALGTEEKLFF. The CDR3 DNA follows: TGCGCCAGCAGCCAAGCTCTCGGGACAGAGGAAAAACTGTTTTTT. The chain carries TRBV4-3 and TRBJ1-4; the match to TRBD1 covers 7 bases. Trimming at V came to 1 base and at J to 8 bases, leaving 7 bases not matched to a gene. Germline V gene lookup returns CDR1 LGHNA and CDR2 YSLEER. The CDR3 length is 15 residues.

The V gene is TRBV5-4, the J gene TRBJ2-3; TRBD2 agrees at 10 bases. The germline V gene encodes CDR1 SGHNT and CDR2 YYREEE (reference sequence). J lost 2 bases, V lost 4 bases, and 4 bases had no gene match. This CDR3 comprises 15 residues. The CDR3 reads CASSPLAGYTDTQYF. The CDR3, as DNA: TGTGCCAGCAGCCCACTAGCGGGGTACACAGATACGCAGTATTTT.

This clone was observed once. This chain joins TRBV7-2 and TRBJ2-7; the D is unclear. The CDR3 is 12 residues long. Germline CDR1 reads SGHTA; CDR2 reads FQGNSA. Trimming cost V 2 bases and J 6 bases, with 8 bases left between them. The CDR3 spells CASSLPPGEQYF. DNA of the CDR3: TGTGCCAGCAGCTTACCTCCCGGCGAGCAGTACTTC.

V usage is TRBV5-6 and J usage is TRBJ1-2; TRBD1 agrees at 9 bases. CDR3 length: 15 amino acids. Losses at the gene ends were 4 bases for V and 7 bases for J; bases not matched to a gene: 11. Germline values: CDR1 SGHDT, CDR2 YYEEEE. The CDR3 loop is CASSRTGAPQGGYTF. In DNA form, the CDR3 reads TGTGCCAGCAGCAGGACAGGGGCCCCTCAGGGTGGCTACACCTTC.

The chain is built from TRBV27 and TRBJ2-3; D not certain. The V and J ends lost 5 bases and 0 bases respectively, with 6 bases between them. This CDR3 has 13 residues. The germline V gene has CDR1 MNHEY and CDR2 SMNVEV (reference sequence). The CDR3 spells CASSPHSTDTQYF. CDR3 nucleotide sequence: TGTGCCAGCAGTCCACATAGCACAGATACGCAGTATTTT.

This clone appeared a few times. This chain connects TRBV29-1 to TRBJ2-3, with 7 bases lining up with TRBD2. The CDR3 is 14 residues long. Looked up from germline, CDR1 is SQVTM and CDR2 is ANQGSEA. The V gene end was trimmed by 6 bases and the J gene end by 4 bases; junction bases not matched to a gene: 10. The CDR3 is CSVGRGVEADTQYF. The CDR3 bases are TGCAGCGTGGGCCGGGGGGTCGAGGCAGATACGCAGTATTTT.

CDR3 in amino acids: CASTPGQGKNIQYF. The CDR3 DNA is TGTGCCAGCACGCCGGGACAGGGTAAAAACATTCAGTACTTC. The chain links TRBV25-1 to TRBJ2-4; 9 nucleotides agree with TRBD1. Germline V gene lookup returns CDR1 MGHDK and CDR2 SYGVNS. V lost 7 bases and J lost 4; bases outside the gene matches: 5. This CDR3 spans 14 amino acids.

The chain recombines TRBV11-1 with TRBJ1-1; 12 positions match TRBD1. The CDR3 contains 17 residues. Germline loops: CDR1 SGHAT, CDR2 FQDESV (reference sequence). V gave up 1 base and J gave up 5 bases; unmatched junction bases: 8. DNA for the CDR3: TGTGCCAGCAGCTTAGGGGACAGGGGGCAAAGGAGTACTGAAGCTTTCTTT. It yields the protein CASSLGDRGQRSTEAFF.

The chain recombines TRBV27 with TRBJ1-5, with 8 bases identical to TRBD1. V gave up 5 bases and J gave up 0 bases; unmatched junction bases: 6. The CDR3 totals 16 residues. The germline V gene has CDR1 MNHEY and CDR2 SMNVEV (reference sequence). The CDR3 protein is CASSPLGQASNQPQHF. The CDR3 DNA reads TGTGCCAGCAGTCCGTTGGGACAGGCTAGCAATCAGCCCCAGCATTTT.

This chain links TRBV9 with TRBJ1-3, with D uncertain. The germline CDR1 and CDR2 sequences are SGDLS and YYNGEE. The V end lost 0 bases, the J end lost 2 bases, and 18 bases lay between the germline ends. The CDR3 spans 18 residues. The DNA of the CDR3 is TGTGCCAGCAGCGTAGCCACAGCTTCATCCCTCCCTGGAAACACCATATATTTT. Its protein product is CASSVATASSLPGNTIYF.

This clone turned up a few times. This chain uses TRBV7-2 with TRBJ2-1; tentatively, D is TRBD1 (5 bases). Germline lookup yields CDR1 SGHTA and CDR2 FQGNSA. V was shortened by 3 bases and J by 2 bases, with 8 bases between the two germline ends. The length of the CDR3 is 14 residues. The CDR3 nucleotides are TGTGCCAGCAGCTTCACAGGAACCTACAATGAGCAGTTCTTC. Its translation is CASSFTGTYNEQFF. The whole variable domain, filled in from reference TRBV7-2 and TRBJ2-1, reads GAGVSQSPSNKVTEKGKDVELRCDPISGHTALYWYRQSLGQGLEFLIYFQGNSAPDKSGLPSDRFSAERTGGSVSTLTIQRTQQEDSAVYLCASSFTGTYNEQFFGPGTRLTVL.

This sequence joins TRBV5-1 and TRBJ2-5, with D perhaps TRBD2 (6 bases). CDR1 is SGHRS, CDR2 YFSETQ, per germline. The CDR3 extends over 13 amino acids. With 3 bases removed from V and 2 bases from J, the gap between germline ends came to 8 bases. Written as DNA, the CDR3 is TGCGCCAGCAGCTCCGCGGGGCAAGAGACCCAGTACTTC. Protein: CASSSAGQETQYF. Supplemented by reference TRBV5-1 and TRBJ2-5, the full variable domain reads KAGVTQTPRYLIKTRGQQVTLSCSPISGHRSVSWYQQTPGQGLQFLFEYFSETQRNKGNFPGRFSGRQFSNSRSEMNVSTLELGDSALYLCASSSAGQETQYFGPGTRLLVL.

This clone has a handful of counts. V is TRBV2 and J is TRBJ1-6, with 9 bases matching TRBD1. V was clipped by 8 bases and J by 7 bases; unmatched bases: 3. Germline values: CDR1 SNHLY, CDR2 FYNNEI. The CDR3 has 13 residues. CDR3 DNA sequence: TGTGCCAGCTCGGACAGGGGAAATTCACCCCTCCACTTT. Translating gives CASSDRGNSPLHF.

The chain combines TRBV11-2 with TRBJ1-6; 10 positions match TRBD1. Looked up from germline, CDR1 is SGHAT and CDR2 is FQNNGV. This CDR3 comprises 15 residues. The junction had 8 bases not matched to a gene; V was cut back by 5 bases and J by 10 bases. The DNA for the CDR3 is TGTGCCAGCAGCCGACAGGGGGCGCGAAGATCACCCCTCCACTTT. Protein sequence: CASSRQGARRSPLHF.

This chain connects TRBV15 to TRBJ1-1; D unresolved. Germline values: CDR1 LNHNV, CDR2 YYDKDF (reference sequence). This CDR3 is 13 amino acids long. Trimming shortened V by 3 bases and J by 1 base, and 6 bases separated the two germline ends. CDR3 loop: CATSSDKNTEAFF. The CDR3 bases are TGTGCCACCAGCAGCGACAAGAACACTGAAGCTTTCTTT. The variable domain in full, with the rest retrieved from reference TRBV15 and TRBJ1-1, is DAMVIQNPRYQVTQFGKPVTLSCSQTLNHNVMYWYQQKSSQAPKLLFHYYDKDFNNEADTPDNFQSRRPNTSFCFLDIRSPGLGDTAMYLCATSSDKNTEAFFGQGTRLTVV.

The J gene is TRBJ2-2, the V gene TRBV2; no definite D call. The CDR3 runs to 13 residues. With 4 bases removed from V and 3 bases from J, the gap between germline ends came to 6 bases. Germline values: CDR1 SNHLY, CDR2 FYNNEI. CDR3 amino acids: CASSGLYTGELFF. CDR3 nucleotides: TGTGCCAGCAGTGGGCTTTACACCGGGGAGCTGTTTTTT.

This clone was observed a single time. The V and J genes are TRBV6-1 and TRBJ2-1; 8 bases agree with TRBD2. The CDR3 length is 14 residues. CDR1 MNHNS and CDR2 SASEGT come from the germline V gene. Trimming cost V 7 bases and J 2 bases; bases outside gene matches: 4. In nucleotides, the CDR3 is TGTGCCAGCACGGGGGGGGAAACCTACAATGAGCAGTTCTTC. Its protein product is CASTGGETYNEQFF.